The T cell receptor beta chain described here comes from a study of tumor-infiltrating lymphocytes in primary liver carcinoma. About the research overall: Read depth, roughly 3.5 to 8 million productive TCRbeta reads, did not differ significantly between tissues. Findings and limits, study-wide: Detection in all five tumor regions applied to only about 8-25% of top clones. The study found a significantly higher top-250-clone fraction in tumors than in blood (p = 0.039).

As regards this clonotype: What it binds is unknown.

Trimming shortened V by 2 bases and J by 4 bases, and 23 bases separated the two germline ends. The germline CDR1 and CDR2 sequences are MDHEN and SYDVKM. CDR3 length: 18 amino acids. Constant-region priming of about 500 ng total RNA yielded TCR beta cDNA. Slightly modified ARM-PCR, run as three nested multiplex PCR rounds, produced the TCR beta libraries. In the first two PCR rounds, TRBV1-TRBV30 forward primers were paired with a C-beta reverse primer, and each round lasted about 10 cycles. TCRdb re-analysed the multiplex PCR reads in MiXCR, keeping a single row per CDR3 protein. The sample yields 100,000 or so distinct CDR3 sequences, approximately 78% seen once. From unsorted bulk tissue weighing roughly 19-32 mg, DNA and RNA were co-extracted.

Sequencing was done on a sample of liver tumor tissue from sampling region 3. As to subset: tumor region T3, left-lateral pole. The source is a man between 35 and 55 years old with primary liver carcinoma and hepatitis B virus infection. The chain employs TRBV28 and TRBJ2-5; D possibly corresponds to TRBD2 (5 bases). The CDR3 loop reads CASSLRRYSERSGETQYF. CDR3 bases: TGTGCCAGCAGTTTACGGCGGTATAGCGAGAGATCGGGAGAGACCCAGTACTTC.